This TCR beta chain was observed in a study of CD8+CD57+ T cells in acquired aplastic anemia. Study-wide results and caveats: Patients shared some 29 CD8+ CDR3 sequences with controls.

It was genomic DNA that served as the template for profiling TCR beta VDJ and CDR3. A single record per CDR3 protein comes from TCRdb applying MiXCR to the reads. Of hundreds of thousands of distinct CDR3 sequences listed, 65% to 75% were seen once; the top ten hold 4%. Germline V gives CDR1 SGHTA, CDR2 FQGNSA. The CDR3 length is 14 residues. Concerning this clonotype itself: As yet, its antigen is unknown. Compared with germline, one end of the junction differs, possibly owing to a read error.

This clonotype originated in a human donor in good health, serving as a control. The sample consisted of sorted CD4+, CD8+, or CD8+CD57+ T cells (not recorded which) from PBMCs. This chain connects TRBV7-2 to TRBJ2-3, with D perhaps matching TRBD1 (6 bases). In nucleotides, the CDR3 is TGTGCCAGCAGCTTAAACAGGGCGACACAGATACGCAGTTTT. Its protein is CASSLNRATQIRSF.